One and the same sample provided the 14 T cell receptor beta chains below, sequenced in a study of shared clonotypes between healthy human individuals. TCRdb's copy holds only in-frame clones and misses some; the assay was immunoSEQ multiplex PCR. Of 2 million to 3 million clones detected, approximately 93% appear once; the ten largest clones hold roughly 0.36%. Sequencing was performed on naive CD4+ T cells from PBMCs. Subset noted: CD45RA+ positively selected. The receptors stem from a man aged 18 to 30 in good health. Some clones in this sample may be carry-over from other donors' samples.

The chain employs TRBV28 and TRBJ2-1; a weak D match, TRBD1 (6 bases). The CDR3 is made up of 15 amino acids. V was trimmed by 3 bases and J by 7 bases, leaving 16 bases between them. Germline V CDR1 and CDR2: MDHEN, SYDVKM. The CDR3 nucleotides read TGTGCCAGCAGTTTGGTACCGGGCCAGGGGAATGAGCAGTTCTTC. This codes for CASSLVPGQGNEQFF.

The chain links TRBV27 to TRBJ1-1, with D perhaps matching TRBD1 (6 bases). Germline V lookup: CDR1 MNHEY, CDR2 SMNVEV (reference sequence). This CDR3 contains 14 residues. Trimming removed 8 bases at V and 2 bases at J, with 15 bases between. CDR3 sequence: CASSPWGLNTEAFF. CDR3 nucleotides: TGTGCCAGCTCCCCGTGGGGGCTAAACACTGAAGCTTTCTTT.

The V and J genes are TRBV7-3 and TRBJ2-3, with 8 bases aligning to TRBD1. V lost 4 bases, J lost 6 bases, and 9 bases stayed unmatched. This CDR3 comprises 15 residues. Germline assignment: CDR1 SGHTA and CDR2 FQGTGA. CDR3 protein: CASSWGTGDFDTQYF. CDR3 sequence (DNA): TGTGCCAGCAGCTGGGGGACAGGCGACTTCGATACGCAGTATTTT. Using reference TRBV7-3 and TRBJ2-3 for the parts outside the CDR3, the full variable domain is GAGVSQTPSNKVTEKGKYVELRCDPISGHTALYWYRQSLGQGPEFLIYFQGTGAADDSGLPNDRFFAVRPEGSVSTLKIQRTERGDSAVYLCASSWGTGDFDTQYFGPGTRLTVL.

The chain couples TRBV6-5 to TRBJ2-3, with D perhaps TRBD1 or TRBD2 (6 bases each). V gave up 4 bases and J gave up 6 bases, with 17 bases separating them. The CDR3 totals 15 residues. Per the germline V gene, CDR1 is MNHEY and CDR2 is SVGAGI. The CDR3 region has the DNA TGTGCCAGCAGTTCAGGGACATTCAGCGGGGATACGCAGTATTTT. It yields the protein CASSSGTFSGDTQYF.

The chain links TRBV27 to TRBJ2-7, with D possibly called TRBD1 or TRBD2 (5 bases each). Trimming pared 5 bases from V and 0 bases from J, leaving 17 bases between. Germline values: CDR1 MNHEY, CDR2 SMNVEV (reference sequence). CDR3 length: 16 amino acids. CDR3 residues: CASSISGTQSSYEQYF. The CDR3 DNA reads as TGTGCCAGCAGTATCTCCGGGACCCAGAGCTCCTACGAGCAGTACTTC.

The rearrangement joins TRBV18 to TRBJ1-1; D is possibly TRBD1 (5 bases). Germline V gives CDR1 KGHSH, CDR2 LQKENI. Trimming took 2 bases from V and 3 from J, leaving 13 bases between them. This CDR3 has 15 amino acids. CDR3 amino acids: CASSPVRVEDTEAFF. The CDR3 DNA follows: TGTGCCAGCTCACCAGTCAGGGTTGAGGACACTGAAGCTTTCTTT.

This sequence joins TRBV6-5 and TRBJ2-7, with 7 bases fitting TRBD1. The CDR3 covers 15 residues. V dropped 5 bases and J dropped 1; count of bases not matched to a gene: 8. The germline V gene has CDR1 MNHEY and CDR2 SVGAGI. CDR3 sequence (DNA): TGTGCCAGCAGTAAGGGAAGGACAGGTTCCTACGAGCAGTACTTC. Residues: CASSKGRTGSYEQYF.

CDR3 DNA sequence: TGTGCCAGCAGCTTAGGGTTGCTACCCTACGAGCAGTACTTC. It codes for CASSLGLLPYEQYF. V gene TRBV7-3 combines with J gene TRBJ2-7; D call uncertain. The CDR3 is 14 residues long. Germline-derived CDR1 and CDR2 are SGHTA and FQGTGA. V dropped 2 bases and J dropped 2 bases, with 10 bases sitting between them.

The rearrangement uses TRBV6-5 and TRBJ2-1; TRBD2 aligns across 7 bases. The V segment lost 6 bases and the J segment 13 bases; nucleotides outside the gene matches: 15. This CDR3 is built from 14 residues. CDR1 is MNHEY, CDR2 SVGAGI, per germline. The CDR3 nucleotides are TGTGCCAGCAGACAAAGGGACTACCCCGCGATTCAGTTCTTC. It codes for CASRQRDYPAIQFF.

The rearrangement uses TRBV2 and TRBJ2-5, with 9 bases lining up with TRBD2. V trimming: 6 bases; J trimming: 2 bases; junction bases outside the gene matches: 4. CDR3 length: 14 residues. Germline CDR1 and CDR2: SNHLY and FYNNEI. The CDR3 DNA reads as TGTGCCAGCAGGGGGACTAGCCAACAAGAGACCCAGTACTTC. It translates to CASRGTSQQETQYF.

V gene TRBV7-2 combines with J gene TRBJ2-1, with 13 bases lining up with TRBD2. Germline trimming cut 3 bases from V and 8 bases from J; bases unmatched to any gene: 4. The CDR3 totals 15 residues. From germline, CDR1 is SGHTA and CDR2 FQGNSA. This CDR3 is CASSFGLAGDYEQFF. In DNA, the CDR3 is TGTGCCAGCAGCTTTGGACTAGCGGGAGACTATGAGCAGTTCTTC.

The rearrangement joins TRBV14 to TRBJ2-1; 12 nucleotides line up with TRBD2. Trimming cost V 4 bases and J 2 bases; bases outside gene matches: 12. The CDR3 length is 19 residues. In germline, CDR1 is SGHDN, CDR2 FVKESK. The CDR3, as DNA: TGTGCCAGCAGCCCAAGTCCTACTAGCGGGAGGTACCCCTACAATGAGCAGTTCTTC. Translation gives CASSPSPTSGRYPYNEQFF.

The rearrangement joins TRBV6-5 to TRBJ2-5; D uncertain. In germline, CDR1 is MNHEY, CDR2 SVGAGI. V shed 7 bases and J shed 5 bases, with 11 bases lying between them. This CDR3 comprises 12 residues. The DNA of the CDR3 is TGTGCCAGCAAAGGGCAGGCGGAGACCCAGTACTTC. This translates into CASKGQAETQYF.

This clone appeared once. The same CDR3 is also encoded by other DNA sequences in this sample. The chain uses TRBV4-1 and TRBJ2-3; 14 bases are a match to TRBD2. The junction had 7 bases not matched to a gene; V was cut back by 0 bases and J by 5 bases. The CDR3 has 18 amino acids. Germline CDR1 reads MGHRA; CDR2 reads YSYEKL. CDR3 DNA sequence: TGCGCCAGCAGCCAAGACCCCAGGACTAGCGGGAGGCGAGATACGCAGTATTTT. This gives the protein CASSQDPRTSGRRDTQYF.